Listed here are 23 T cell receptor beta chains from one sample, sequenced in a study of cytomegalovirus exposure and HLA in healthy donors. 13 Jbeta primers and 60 Vbeta primers were used for the PCR. TCRdb keeps only in-frame clones here, not all; method: immunoSEQ multiplex PCR. The sample shows around 150,000 clones, around 80% of them seen only once. Input material: PBMCs. Source of these receptors: a man between 40 and 49 years old in good health and CMV-seronegative.

This chain links TRBV6-6 with TRBJ1-1, with a weak D call TRBD1 (5 bases). Per the germline V gene, CDR1 is MNHNY and CDR2 is SVGAGI (reference sequence). V gave up 2 bases and J gave up 4 bases, with 11 bases separating them. This CDR3 has 14 residues. The CDR3 here is CASSYMAGPTEAFF. In DNA form, the CDR3 reads TGTGCCAGCAGTTACATGGCAGGGCCCACTGAAGCTTTCTTT.

This rearrangement joins TRBV21-1 to TRBJ2-7; the table's D gene call, TRBD1, was not cross checked with the DNA. TRBV21-1 is designated a pseudogene. The length of the CDR3 is 15 residues. The CDR3 bases are TGTGCCAGCAGCAAAGCGCTCGGGCCAGGGTACGAGCAGTACTTC. This gives the protein CASSKALGPGYEQYF.

This chain connects TRBV27 to TRBJ2-3; 7 nucleotides match TRBD2. With V trimmed by 4 bases and J by 8 bases, 9 bases remained unmatched. Germline CDR1 and CDR2: MNHEY and SMNVEV (reference sequence). CDR3 size: 14 residues. The CDR3 nucleotides read TGTGCCAGCAGTTCCGGACTAGGGGTGGGTACGCAGTATTTT. Encoded protein: CASSSGLGVGTQYF.

The chain has TRBV15 and TRBJ2-3, with 7 bases aligning to TRBD2. Trimming removed 3 bases from V and 1 base from J; junction bases left unmatched: 4. CDR1 LNHNV and CDR2 YYDKDF come from the germline V gene (reference sequence). This CDR3 has 15 residues. In DNA form, the CDR3 reads TGTGCCACCAGCAGGGGGGGGTCACGCACAGATACGCAGTATTTT. Translating it yields CATSRGGSRTDTQYF.

The chain employs TRBV7-9 and TRBJ2-3; 7 positions agree with TRBD2. The V segment lost 5 bases and the J segment 4 bases; nucleotides outside the gene matches: 9. The CDR3 totals 15 residues. Looked up from germline, CDR1 is SEHNR and CDR2 is FQNEAQ (reference sequence). CDR3 nucleotides: TGTGCCAGCAGCGTCACGGGCGGGAGTCCAGATACGCAGTATTTT. Its translation is CASSVTGGSPDTQYF.

The rearrangement uses TRBV6-5 and TRBJ2-1; 10 nucleotides match TRBD1. In germline, CDR1 is MNHEY, CDR2 SVGAGI. V lost 2 bases to trimming and J lost 3 bases; unmatched junction nucleotides: 4. The CDR3 runs to 16 residues. The DNA for the CDR3 is TGTGCCAGCAGTTACCTGGACAGGGGGGTCTACAATGAGCAGTTCTTC. Its translation: CASSYLDRGVYNEQFF.

The V and J genes are TRBV28 and TRBJ1-1; 7 bases align to TRBD1. V trimming: 6 bases; J trimming: 6 bases; junction bases outside the gene matches: 10. This CDR3 is 14 amino acids long. The germline V gene encodes CDR1 MDHEN and CDR2 SYDVKM. The CDR3 bases are TGTGCCAGCAGGCCTAGCTCCGGGACAGCTGAAGCTTTCTTT. Its translation is CASRPSSGTAEAFF.

The J gene is TRBJ1-4, the V gene TRBV19, with D perhaps TRBD1 (5 bases). Germline values: CDR1 LNHDA, CDR2 SQIVND (reference sequence). The CDR3 is made up of 14 amino acids. With 10 bases removed from V and 2 bases from J, the gap between germline ends came to 14 bases. The CDR3 bases are TGTGCCACCTCAGCAGGGATTACTAATGAAAAACTGTTTTTT. This sequence encodes CATSAGITNEKLFF.

The chain uses TRBV21-1 and TRBJ2-3; whether TRBD2, the table's D call, matches the DNA was not checked. TRBV21-1 is shown as a pseudogene. CDR3 length: 16 amino acids. CDR3 in amino acids: CASSTGLAGGSDTQYF. Here the CDR3 DNA reads TGTGCCAGCAGCACCGGACTAGCGGGAGGGTCAGATACGCAGTATTTT.

To note about this clone: One end of the junction fails to match germline, which may point to a read error. CDR3 sequence (DNA): TGTTCCAGCAGCCGTAGTCCCTACGAGCAGTACTTC. Translating gives CSSSRSPYEQYF. The chain couples TRBV7-9 to TRBJ2-7; no reliable D call. The CDR3 has 12 amino acids. Germline CDR1 SEHNR, CDR2 FQNEAQ (reference sequence).

The genes are TRBV5-1 and TRBJ2-5; D possibly corresponds to TRBD2 (6 bases). The CDR3 is 16 residues long. Per germline, CDR1 SGHRS and CDR2 YFSETQ. Trimming cost V 1 base and J 2 bases, with 15 bases left between them. The CDR3 nucleotides read TGCGCCAGCAGCTTGACGTCGGGGGTGGGGCAAGAGACCCAGTACTTC. Translation gives CASSLTSGVGQETQYF.

V and J are TRBV30 and TRBJ2-3; 8 bases match TRBD2. Germline V gene data show CDR1 as GTSNPN and CDR2 as SVGIG (reference sequence). V shed 7 bases and J 3 bases; nucleotides not matched to a gene: 6. The CDR3 runs to 13 residues. This chain's CDR3 is CAFGGDSTDTQYF. The CDR3 DNA reads as TGTGCCTTCGGGGGGGACTCTACAGATACGCAGTATTTT.

The rearrangement links TRBV10-3 to TRBJ2-7, with 14 bases identical to TRBD2. CDR1 is ENHRY and CDR2 is SYGVKD in the germline V gene. There are 17 residues in the CDR3. With 1 base clipped from V and 1 base from J, the junction kept 3 bases outside the gene matches. CDR3 DNA sequence: TGTGCCATCAGTGAGTGGGGACTAGCGGGGGAATCCTACGAGCAGTACTTC. Its translation is CAISEWGLAGESYEQYF.

This clone was counted once. The genes are TRBV15 and TRBJ2-7, with TRBD2 identical over 7 bases. Trimming removed 4 bases from V and 2 bases from J; junction bases left unmatched: 14. CDR3 size: 17 residues. From germline, CDR1 is LNHNV and CDR2 YYDKDF (reference sequence). The CDR3 sequence is CATSTPRRAGATYEQYF. In nucleotides, the CDR3 is TGTGCCACCAGCACACCCCGGAGGGCGGGAGCTACCTACGAGCAGTACTTC.

The chain combines TRBV7-9 with TRBJ2-5; D gene ambiguous. CDR1 and CDR2 (germline): SEHNR, FQNEAQ (reference sequence). There are 13 residues in the CDR3. V was shortened by 4 bases and J by 1 base, with 7 bases between the two germline ends. Here the CDR3 DNA reads TGTGCCAGCAGCTCCCCGGTCCAAGAGACCCAGTACTTC. Its translation is CASSSPVQETQYF. The whole variable domain, filled in from reference TRBV7-9 and TRBJ2-5, reads DTGVSQNPRHKITKRGQNVTFRCDPISEHNRLYWYRQTLGQGPEFLTYFQNEAQLEKSRLLSDRFSAERPKGSFSTLEIQRTEQGDSAMYLCASSSPVQETQYFGPGTRLLVL.

The V gene is TRBV18, the J gene TRBJ1-4, with D uncertain. V was shortened by 1 base and J by 6 bases, with 3 bases between the two germline ends. The CDR3 has 12 residues. From germline, CDR1 is KGHSH and CDR2 LQKENI. CDR3 loop: CASSPRDEKLFF. CDR3 coding DNA: TGTGCCAGCTCACCACGCGATGAAAAACTGTTTTTT. The variable domain in full, with the rest retrieved from reference TRBV18 and TRBJ1-4, is NAGVMQNPRHLVRRRGQEARLRCSPMKGHSHVYWYRQLPEEGLKFMVYLQKENIIDESGMPKERFSAEFPKEGPSILRIQQVVRGDSAAYFCASSPRDEKLFFGSGTQLSVL.

On this clone itself: The sample holds other DNA sequences that translate to the same CDR3. This chain connects TRBV6-1 to TRBJ2-2, with 7 bases identical to TRBD1. From germline, CDR1 is MNHNS and CDR2 SASEGT. With 8 bases clipped from V and 2 bases from J, the junction kept 5 bases outside the gene matches. The CDR3 is made up of 14 amino acids. As DNA, the CDR3 is TGTGCCAGCCCTGGGACAGCTAACACCGGGGAGCTGTTTTTT. Its protein product is CASPGTANTGELFF.

The chain links TRBV5-1 to TRBJ2-7; tentative D call: TRBD1 (5 bases). The ends were cut back, 5 bases at V and 3 bases at J, with 15 bases in the middle. The CDR3 sequence is 14 residues long. Germline V gives CDR1 SGHRS, CDR2 YFSETQ. CDR3 protein: CASRGEGPHYEQYF. The CDR3 DNA is TGCGCCAGCAGAGGGGAAGGGCCCCACTACGAGCAGTACTTC. Full variable domain (rest looked up from reference TRBV5-1 and TRBJ2-7): KAGVTQTPRYLIKTRGQQVTLSCSPISGHRSVSWYQQTPGQGLQFLFEYFSETQRNKGNFPGRFSGRQFSNSRSEMNVSTLELGDSALYLCASRGEGPHYEQYFGPGTRLTVT.

The rearrangement uses TRBV29-1 and TRBJ1-5; 8 positions agree with TRBD1. V lost 4 bases, J lost 4 bases, and 3 bases stayed unmatched. CDR3 length equals 13 residues. Germline CDR1 and CDR2: SQVTM and ANQGSEA. For the CDR3, the DNA is TGCAGCGTTGCAGGGGGCCTTAATCAGCCCCAGCATTTT. Protein product: CSVAGGLNQPQHF.

V gene TRBV4-2 combines with J gene TRBJ2-2; possible D gene TRBD2, 6 bases. The CDR3 is 16 amino acids. V was clipped by 4 bases and J by 6 bases, with 18 bases between them. Germline CDR1 and CDR2: LGHNA and YNFKEQ. The CDR3 spells CASSRRIREQAGELFF. The CDR3 DNA reads TGTGCCAGCAGCCGGAGGATTCGGGAGCAGGCCGGGGAGCTGTTTTTT.

In this sample, this clone turned up a few times. This chain joins TRBV5-6 and TRBJ1-2; 8 nucleotides agree with TRBD1. J lost 0 bases, V lost 5 bases, and 6 bases had no gene match. CDR1 is SGHDT and CDR2 is YYEEEE in the germline V gene. The CDR3 totals 15 residues. CDR3 DNA: TGTGCCAGCAGTCCAGGGGGCCTAGCTAACTATGGCTACACCTTC. Amino acid sequence: CASSPGGLANYGYTF.

As for this clone: One end of the junction varies from germline; a read error may be responsible. The chain uses TRBV28 and TRBJ2-3; 8 bases are shared with TRBD1. From germline, CDR1 is MDHEN and CDR2 SYDVKM. CDR3 length equals 13 residues. CDR3 nucleotide sequence: TGTGCCAGCAGTTCCCCGCCAGGGGGCCGCTTCCATTTT. Its translation is CASSSPPGGRFHF. Full variable domain (outside the CDR3, taken from reference TRBV28 and TRBJ2-3): DVKVTQSSRYLVKRTGEKVFLECVQDMDHENMFWYRQDPGLGLRLIYFSYDVKMKEKGDIPEGYSVSREKKERFSLILESASTNQTSMYLCASSSPPGGRFHFGPGTRLTVL.

About this clone: The junction departs from germline at one end; a sequencing error may be responsible. The chain employs TRBV7-7 and TRBJ2-5; 7 positions match TRBD1. Germline CDR1 reads SSHAT; CDR2 reads FNYEAQ (reference sequence). The CDR3 is 14 amino acids. The CDR3 spells CASSYTRGMETQYF. The CDR3 region has the DNA TGTGCTAGCAGCTATACCAGGGGGATGGAGACCCAGTACTTC.